The following is a T cell receptor beta chain sequence with its context. The sample belongs to a study of Ad26.COV2.S vaccination and SARS-CoV-2 variants. V was cut by 5 bases and J by 6 bases, with 8 bases left in between. The germline CDR1 and CDR2 sequences are SGHAT and FQNNGV. The CDR3 consists of 11 residues. Treatment described: about 20 received Ad26.COV2.S at low or high dose, single or two shots; five or six received placebo; per-sample allocation not given. Collection of the samples took place on day 63 after the first injection of vaccine or placebo. TCRdb keeps only in-frame clones here, not all; method: immunoSEQ multiplex PCR. The table records about 440,000 clones, 87% of them present only once.

The material was peripheral blood, obtained in a trial of Ad26.COV2.S vaccine versus placebo. The chain joins TRBV11-2 to TRBJ2-7; the D is unclear. The TCR originated in a person between 18 and 65 years old who received the Ad26.COV2.S COVID-19 vaccine or a placebo. DNA for the CDR3: TGTGCCAGCAGCCAAGGACCCGAGCAGTACTTC. Its protein is CASSQGPEQYF.